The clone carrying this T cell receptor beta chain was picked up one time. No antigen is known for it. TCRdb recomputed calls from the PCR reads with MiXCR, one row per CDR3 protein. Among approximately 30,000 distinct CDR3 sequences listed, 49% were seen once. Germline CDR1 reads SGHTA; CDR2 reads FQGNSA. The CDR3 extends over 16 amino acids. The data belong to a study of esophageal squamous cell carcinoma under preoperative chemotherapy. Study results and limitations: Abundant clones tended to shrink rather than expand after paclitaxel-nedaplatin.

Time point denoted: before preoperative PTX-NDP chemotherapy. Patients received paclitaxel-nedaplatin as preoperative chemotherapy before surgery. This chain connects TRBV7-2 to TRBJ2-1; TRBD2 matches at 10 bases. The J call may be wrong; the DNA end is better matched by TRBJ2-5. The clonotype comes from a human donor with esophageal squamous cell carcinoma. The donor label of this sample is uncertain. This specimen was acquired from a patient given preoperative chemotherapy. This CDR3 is CASRGAGGGAKETQYF. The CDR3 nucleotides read TGTGCCAGCAGGGGAGCGGGGGGGGGGGCCAAAGAGACCCAGTACTTC.